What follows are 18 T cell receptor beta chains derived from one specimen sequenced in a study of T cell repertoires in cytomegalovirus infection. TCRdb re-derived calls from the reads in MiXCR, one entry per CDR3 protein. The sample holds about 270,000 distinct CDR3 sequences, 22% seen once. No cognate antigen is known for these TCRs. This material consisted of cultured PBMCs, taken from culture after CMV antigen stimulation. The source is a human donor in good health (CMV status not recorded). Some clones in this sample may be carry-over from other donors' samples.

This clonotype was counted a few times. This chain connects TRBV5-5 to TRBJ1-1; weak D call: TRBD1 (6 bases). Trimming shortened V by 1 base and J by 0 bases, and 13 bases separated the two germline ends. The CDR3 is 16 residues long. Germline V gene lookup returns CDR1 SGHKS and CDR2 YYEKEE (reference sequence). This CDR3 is CASSLRGTTLNTEAFF. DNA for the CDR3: TGTGCCAGCAGCTTGAGGGGGACAACCTTGAACACTGAAGCTTTCTTT. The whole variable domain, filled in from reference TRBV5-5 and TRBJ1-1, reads DAGVTQSPTHLIKTRGQQVTLRCSPISGHKSVSWYQQVLGQGPQFIFQYYEKEERGRGNFPDRFSARQFPNYSSELNVNALLLGDSALYLCASSLRGTTLNTEAFFGQGTRLTVV.

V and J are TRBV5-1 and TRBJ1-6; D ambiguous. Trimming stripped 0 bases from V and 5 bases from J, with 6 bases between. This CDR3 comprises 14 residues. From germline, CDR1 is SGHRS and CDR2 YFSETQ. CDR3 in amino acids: CASSLGQDNSPLHF. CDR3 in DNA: TGCGCCAGCAGCTTGGGTCAGGATAATTCACCCCTCCACTTT.

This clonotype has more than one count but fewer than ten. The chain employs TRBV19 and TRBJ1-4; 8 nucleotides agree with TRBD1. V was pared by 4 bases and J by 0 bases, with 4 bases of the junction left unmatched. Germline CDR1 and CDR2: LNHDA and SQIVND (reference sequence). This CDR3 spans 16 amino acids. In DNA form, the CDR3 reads TGTGCCAGTAGTACGGACAGGGAGGCAACTAATGAAAAACTGTTTTTT. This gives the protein CASSTDREATNEKLFF.

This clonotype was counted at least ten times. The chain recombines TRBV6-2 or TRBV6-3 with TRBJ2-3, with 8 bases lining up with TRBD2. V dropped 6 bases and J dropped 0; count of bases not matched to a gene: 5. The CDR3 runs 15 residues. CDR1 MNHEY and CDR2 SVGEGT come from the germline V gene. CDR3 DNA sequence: TGTGCCAGCAGGCTTAGCGGGACTAGCACAGATACGCAGTATTTT. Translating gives CASRLSGTSTDTQYF.

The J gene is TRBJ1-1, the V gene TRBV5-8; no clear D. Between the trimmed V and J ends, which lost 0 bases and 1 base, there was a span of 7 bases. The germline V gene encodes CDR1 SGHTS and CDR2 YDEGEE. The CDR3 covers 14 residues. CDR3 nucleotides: TGTGCCAGCAGCTTGGGCAGTCGGAACACTGAAGCTTTCTTT. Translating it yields CASSLGSRNTEAFF.

CDR3 sequence reads: CASSFDSKQYF. CDR3 DNA sequence: TGTGCCAGCAGCTTCGACAGCAAGCAGTACTTC. The rearrangement links TRBV5-6 to TRBJ2-7; the D gene is possibly TRBD1 (5 bases). The germline gives CDR1 SGHDT, CDR2 YYEEEE. The CDR3 covers 11 residues. V was pared by 2 bases and J by 8 bases, with 8 bases between.

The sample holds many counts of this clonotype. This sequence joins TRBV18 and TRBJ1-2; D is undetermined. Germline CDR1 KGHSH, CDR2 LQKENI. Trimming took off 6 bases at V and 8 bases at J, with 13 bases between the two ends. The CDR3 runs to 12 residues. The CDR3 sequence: CASSPAVGGYTF. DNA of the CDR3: TGTGCCAGCTCGCCCGCGGTAGGGGGCTACACCTTC.

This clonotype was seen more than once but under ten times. CDR3 residues: CATSRDRAGYTF. The CDR3, as DNA: TGTGCCACCAGCAGAGATAGGGCCGGCTACACCTTC. V is TRBV15 and J is TRBJ1-2; D is uncertain. This CDR3 comprises 12 residues. The germline V gene has CDR1 LNHNV and CDR2 YYDKDF (reference sequence). Trimming left V 0 bases short and J 8 bases short, with 7 bases between.

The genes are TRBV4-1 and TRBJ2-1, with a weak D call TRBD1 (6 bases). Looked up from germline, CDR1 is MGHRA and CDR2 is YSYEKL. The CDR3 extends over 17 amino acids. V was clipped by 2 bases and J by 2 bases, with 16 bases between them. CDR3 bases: TGCGCCAGCAGCCAACCCCAGGGGCTTAGGACCTACAATGAGCAGTTCTTC. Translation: CASSQPQGLRTYNEQFF.

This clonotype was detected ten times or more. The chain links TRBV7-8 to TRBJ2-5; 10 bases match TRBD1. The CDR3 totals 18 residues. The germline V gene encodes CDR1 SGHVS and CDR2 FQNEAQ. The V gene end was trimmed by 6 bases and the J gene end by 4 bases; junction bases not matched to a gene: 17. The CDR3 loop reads CASSPGTGTGVSGETQYF. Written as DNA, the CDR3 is TGTGCCAGCAGTCCCGGAACCGGGACAGGGGTCTCCGGAGAGACCCAGTACTTC.

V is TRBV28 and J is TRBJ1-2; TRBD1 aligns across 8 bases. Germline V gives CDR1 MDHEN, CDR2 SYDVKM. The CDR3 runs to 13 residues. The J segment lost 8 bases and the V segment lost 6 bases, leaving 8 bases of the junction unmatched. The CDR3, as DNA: TGTGCCAGCAGACTACAGGGGGGAGAAGGCTACACCTTC. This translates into CASRLQGGEGYTF.

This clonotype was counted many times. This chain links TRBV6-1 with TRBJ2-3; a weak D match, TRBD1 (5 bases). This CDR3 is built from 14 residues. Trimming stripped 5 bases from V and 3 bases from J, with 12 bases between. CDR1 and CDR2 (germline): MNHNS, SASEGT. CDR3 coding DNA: TGTGCCAGCAGTAGCAGGACACGTACAGATACGCAGTATTTT. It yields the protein CASSSRTRTDTQYF.

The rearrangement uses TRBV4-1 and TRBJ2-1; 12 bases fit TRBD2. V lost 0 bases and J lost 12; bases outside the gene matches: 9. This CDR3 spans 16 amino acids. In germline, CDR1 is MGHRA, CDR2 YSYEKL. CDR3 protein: CASSQETASGRASQFF. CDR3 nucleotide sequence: TGCGCCAGCAGCCAAGAGACGGCTAGCGGGAGGGCCTCGCAGTTCTTC.

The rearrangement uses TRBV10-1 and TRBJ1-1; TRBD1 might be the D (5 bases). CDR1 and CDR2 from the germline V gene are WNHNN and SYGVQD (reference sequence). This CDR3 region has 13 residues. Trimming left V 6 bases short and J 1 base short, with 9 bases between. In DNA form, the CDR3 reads TGCGCCAGCAGACAGGACCGGAACACTGAAGCTTTCTTT. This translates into CASRQDRNTEAFF.

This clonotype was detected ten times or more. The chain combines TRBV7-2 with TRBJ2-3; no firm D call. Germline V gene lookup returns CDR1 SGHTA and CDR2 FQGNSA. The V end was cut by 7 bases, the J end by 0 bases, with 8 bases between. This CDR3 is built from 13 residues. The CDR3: CASNVRSTDTQYF. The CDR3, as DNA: TGTGCCAGCAATGTTAGGAGCACAGATACGCAGTATTTT.

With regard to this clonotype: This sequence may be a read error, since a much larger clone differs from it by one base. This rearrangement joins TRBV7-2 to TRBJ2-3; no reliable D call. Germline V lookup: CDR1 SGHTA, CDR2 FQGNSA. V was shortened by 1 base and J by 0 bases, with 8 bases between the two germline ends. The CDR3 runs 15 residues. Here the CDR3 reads CASSLGSESTDTQYF. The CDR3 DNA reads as TGTGCCAGCAGCTTAGGGAGCGAGAGCACAGATACGCAGTATTTT.

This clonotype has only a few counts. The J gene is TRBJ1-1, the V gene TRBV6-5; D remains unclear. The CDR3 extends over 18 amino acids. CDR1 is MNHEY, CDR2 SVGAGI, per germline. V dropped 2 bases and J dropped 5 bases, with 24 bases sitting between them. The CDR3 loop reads CASSYLRRFGGLRTEAFF. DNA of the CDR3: TGTGCCAGCAGTTACCTTCGACGATTCGGCGGCCTGAGAACTGAAGCTTTCTTT.

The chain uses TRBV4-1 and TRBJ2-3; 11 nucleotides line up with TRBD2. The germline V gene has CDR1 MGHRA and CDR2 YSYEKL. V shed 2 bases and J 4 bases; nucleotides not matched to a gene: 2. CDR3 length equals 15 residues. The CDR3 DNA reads TGCGCCAGCAGCCAAAGACTAGCGGGACCAGATACGCAGTATTTT. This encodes CASSQRLAGPDTQYF.